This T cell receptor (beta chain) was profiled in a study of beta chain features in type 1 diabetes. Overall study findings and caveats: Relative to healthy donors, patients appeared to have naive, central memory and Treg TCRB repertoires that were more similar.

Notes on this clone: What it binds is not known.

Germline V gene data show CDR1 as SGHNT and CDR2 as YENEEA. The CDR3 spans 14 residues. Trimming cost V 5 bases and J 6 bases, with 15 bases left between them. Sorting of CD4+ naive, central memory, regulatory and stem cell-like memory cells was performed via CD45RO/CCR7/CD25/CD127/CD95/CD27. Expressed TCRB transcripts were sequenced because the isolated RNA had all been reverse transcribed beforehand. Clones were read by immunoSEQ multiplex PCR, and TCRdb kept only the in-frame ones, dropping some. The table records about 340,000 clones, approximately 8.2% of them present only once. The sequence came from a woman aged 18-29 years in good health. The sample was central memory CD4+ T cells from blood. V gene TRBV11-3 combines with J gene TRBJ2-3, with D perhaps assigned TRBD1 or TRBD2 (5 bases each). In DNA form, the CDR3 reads TGTGCCAGCAGCCCGAATTGGGGCGGGGATACGCAGTATTTT. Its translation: CASSPNWGGDTQYF.